A selection of T cell receptor beta chains follows, all from one sample in a study of response to subunit inactivated influenza vaccine. TCRdb re-derived calls from the RT-PCR reads in MiXCR, one entry per CDR3 protein. Here the sample spans 800,000 to 1,000,000 distinct CDR3 sequences, 21% being singletons. Sample: PBMCs from blood, taken roughly 5 days after vaccination. Every receptor here comes from a man aged 50 or older who received an inactivated influenza vaccine. CDR3s include the opening cysteine and the closing phenylalanine or tryptophan. D genes are given only for firm matches. Clone size is given for some rows only: seen once, a few or many times, or a class if the clone is expanded.

TRBJ2-1 | TRBV6-2/TRBV6-3 | TRBD2 | . | CAITAGSYQQLGDEQFF | TGTGCCATCACAGCGGGATCGTACCAGCAGTTGGGTGATGAGCAGTTCTTC
TRBJ2-7 | TRBV10-2 | . | . | CASSELQGRYEQYF | TGCGCCAGCAGTGAGTTACAGGGGAGGTACGAGCAGTACTTC
TRBJ2-1 | TRBV20-1 | TRBD2 | few | CSATGTSGISYNEQFF | TGCAGTGCTACCGGGACTAGCGGGATCTCCTACAATGAGCAGTTCTTC
TRBJ2-1 | TRBV20-1 | . | . | CSASRAEGSYNEQFF | TGCAGTGCTAGTCGGGCCGAGGGATCTTACAATGAGCAGTTCTTC
TRBJ2-1 | TRBV6-2/TRBV6-3 | . | many | CASSFTGIEQFF | TGTGCCAGCAGTTTCACAGGGATAGAGCAGTTCTTC
TRBJ2-2 | TRBV6-2/TRBV6-3 | . | . | CASSFRTANTGELFF | TGTGCCAGCAGTTTTCGGACGGCGAACACCGGGGAGCTGTTTTTT
TRBJ2-7 | TRBV5-1 | . | . | CASTQGAGLYEQYF | TGCGCCAGCACCCAGGGAGCAGGACTCTACGAGCAGTACTTC
TRBJ2-1 | TRBV20-1 | TRBD2 | . | CSVWGLTSNEQFF | TGCAGTGTTTGGGGACTAACTTCCAATGAGCAGTTCTTC
TRBJ2-1 | TRBV6-5 | . | few | CASSYSIWTKGVNEQFF | TGTGCCAGCAGTTACTCGATTTGGACTAAGGGGGTCAATGAGCAGTTCTTC
TRBJ2-7 | TRBV3-1 | . | . | CASSQGWGSYEQYF | TGTGCCAGCAGCCAAGGGTGGGGCTCCTACGAGCAGTACTTC
TRBJ2-1 | TRBV5-1 | . | . | CASSLALGNNEQFF | TGCGCCAGCAGCTTGGCTTTGGGGAACAATGAGCAGTTCTTC
TRBJ2-2 | TRBV7-2 | . | once | CASSFSPTGELFF | TGTGCCAGCAGCTTTAGTCCCACCGGGGAGCTGTTTTTT
TRBJ2-3 | TRBV7-2 | . | many | CASSFGLSTDTQYF | TGTGCCAGCAGTTTCGGGCTGAGCACAGATACGCAGTATTTT
TRBJ1-3 | TRBV6-6 | . | few | CASSSAADTIYF | TGTGCCAGCAGTTCCGCAGCGGACACCATATATTTT
TRBJ2-3 | TRBV20-1 | . | many | CSARNTYTDTQYF | TGCAGTGCTAGAAATACCTACACAGATACGCAGTATTTT
TRBJ2-3 | TRBV4-3 | . | few | CASSQLNRDTQYF | TGCGCCAGCAGCCAACTTAATAGGGATACGCAGTATTTT
TRBJ2-1 | TRBV20-1 | TRBD1 | . | CSAFPATGGYNEQFF | TGCAGTGCCTTTCCCGCGACAGGGGGTTACAATGAGCAGTTCTTC
TRBJ2-3 | TRBV20-1 | . | few | CSARTQTDTQYF | TGCAGTGCTAGAACCCAGACAGATACGCAGTATTTT
TRBJ2-1 | TRBV5-1 | TRBD1 | many | CASQTGVPQYSYNEQFF | TGCGCCAGTCAGACAGGGGTGCCCCAATACTCCTACAATGAGCAGTTCTTC
TRBJ1-1 | TRBV27 | TRBD1 | few | CASSSGQGWPGSTEAFF | TGTGCCAGCAGTTCAGGACAGGGTTGGCCAGGGAGTACTGAAGCTTTCTTT